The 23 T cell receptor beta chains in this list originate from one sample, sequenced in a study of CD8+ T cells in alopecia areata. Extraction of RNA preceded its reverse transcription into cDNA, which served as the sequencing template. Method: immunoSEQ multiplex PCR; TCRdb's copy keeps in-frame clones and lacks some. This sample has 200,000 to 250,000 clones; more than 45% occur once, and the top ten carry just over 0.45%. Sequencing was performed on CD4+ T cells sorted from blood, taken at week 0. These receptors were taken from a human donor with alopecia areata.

The CDR3 bases are TGCGCCAGCAGTGTCGGGACTAGCGGAACAGATACGCAGTATTTT. Protein sequence: CASSVGTSGTDTQYF. V is TRBV10-1 and J is TRBJ2-3, with 11 nucleotides matching TRBD2. V shed 4 bases and J 3 bases; nucleotides not matched to a gene: 3. The CDR3 totals 15 residues. Germline V gene data show CDR1 as WNHNN and CDR2 as SYGVQD (reference sequence).

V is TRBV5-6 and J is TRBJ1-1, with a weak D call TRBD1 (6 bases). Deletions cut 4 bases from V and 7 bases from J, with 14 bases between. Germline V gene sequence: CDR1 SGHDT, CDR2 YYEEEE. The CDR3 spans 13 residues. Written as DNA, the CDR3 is TGTGCCAGCAGCCTAGGGGGAAGATTTGAAGCTTTCTTT. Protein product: CASSLGGRFEAFF.

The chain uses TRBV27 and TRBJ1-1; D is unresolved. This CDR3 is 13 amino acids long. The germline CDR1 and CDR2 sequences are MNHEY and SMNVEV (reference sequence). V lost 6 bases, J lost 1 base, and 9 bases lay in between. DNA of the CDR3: TGTGCCAGCAGCTTAAGCAAGAACACTGAAGCTTTCTTT. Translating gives CASSLSKNTEAFF.

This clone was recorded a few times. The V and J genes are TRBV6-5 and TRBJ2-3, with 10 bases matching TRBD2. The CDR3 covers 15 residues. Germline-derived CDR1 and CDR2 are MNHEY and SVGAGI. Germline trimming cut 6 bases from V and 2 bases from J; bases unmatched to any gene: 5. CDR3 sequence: CASSQREGVTDTQYF. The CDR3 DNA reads TGTGCCAGCAGCCAGCGGGAGGGCGTCACAGATACGCAGTATTTT.

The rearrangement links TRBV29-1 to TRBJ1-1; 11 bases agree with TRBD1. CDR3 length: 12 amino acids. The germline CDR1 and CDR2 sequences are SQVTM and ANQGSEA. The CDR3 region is CIGGTGGTEAFF. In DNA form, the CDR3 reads TGCATCGGAGGGACAGGGGGAACTGAAGCTTTCTTT.

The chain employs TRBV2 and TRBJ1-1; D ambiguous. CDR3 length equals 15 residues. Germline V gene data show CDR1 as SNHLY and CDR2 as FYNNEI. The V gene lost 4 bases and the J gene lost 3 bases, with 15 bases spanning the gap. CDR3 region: CASSVGSQRDTEAFF. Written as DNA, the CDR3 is TGTGCCAGCAGTGTAGGGTCCCAGAGGGACACTGAAGCTTTCTTT.

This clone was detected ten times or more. In nucleotides, the CDR3 is TGTGCCAGCAGTTTGGCAAGGGGAGGCTACACCTTC. Amino acid sequence: CASSLARGGYTF. J is TRBJ1-2 and V is TRBV28, with D possibly matching TRBD1 (5 bases). V was trimmed by 3 bases and J by 8 bases, leaving 10 bases between them. CDR1 and CDR2 from the germline V gene are MDHEN and SYDVKM. There are 12 residues in the CDR3.

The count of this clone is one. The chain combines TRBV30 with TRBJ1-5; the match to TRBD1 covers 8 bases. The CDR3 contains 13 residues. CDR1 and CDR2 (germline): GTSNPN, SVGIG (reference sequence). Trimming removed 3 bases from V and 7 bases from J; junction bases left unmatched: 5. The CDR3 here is CAWSQGAGQPQHF. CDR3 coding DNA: TGTGCCTGGAGCCAGGGGGCGGGGCAGCCCCAGCATTTT.

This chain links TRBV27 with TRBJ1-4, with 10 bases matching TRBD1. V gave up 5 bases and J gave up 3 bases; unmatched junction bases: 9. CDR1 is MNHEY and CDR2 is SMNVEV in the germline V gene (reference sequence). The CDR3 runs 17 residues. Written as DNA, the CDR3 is TGTGCCAGCAGTCCGATAAGGGGACAGGGGTCTAATGAAAAACTGTTTTTT. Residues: CASSPIRGQGSNEKLFF.

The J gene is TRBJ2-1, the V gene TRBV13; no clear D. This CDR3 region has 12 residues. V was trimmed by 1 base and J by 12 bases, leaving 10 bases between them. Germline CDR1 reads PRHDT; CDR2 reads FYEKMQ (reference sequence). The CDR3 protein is CASSLERRRQFF. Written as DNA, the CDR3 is TGTGCCAGCAGCTTAGAGAGGCGTCGGCAGTTCTTC.

DNA of the CDR3: TGTGCCAGCAGCCAAGGACAGGGCGGCAATGAGCAGTTCTTC. Protein product: CASSQGQGGNEQFF. The V call is TRBV5-4, the J call TRBJ2-1, with 8 bases identical to TRBD1. Trimming took 4 bases from V and 6 from J; bases not matched to a gene: 6. Germline-derived CDR1 and CDR2 are SGHNT and YYREEE (reference sequence). The CDR3 spans 14 residues.

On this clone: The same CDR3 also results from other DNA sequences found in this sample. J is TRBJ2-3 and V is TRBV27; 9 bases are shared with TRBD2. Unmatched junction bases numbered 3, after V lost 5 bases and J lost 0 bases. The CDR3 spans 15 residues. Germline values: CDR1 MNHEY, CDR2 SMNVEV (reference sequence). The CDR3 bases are TGTGCCAGCAGTCAGCTAGCGGGGAGCACAGATACGCAGTATTTT. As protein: CASSQLAGSTDTQYF.

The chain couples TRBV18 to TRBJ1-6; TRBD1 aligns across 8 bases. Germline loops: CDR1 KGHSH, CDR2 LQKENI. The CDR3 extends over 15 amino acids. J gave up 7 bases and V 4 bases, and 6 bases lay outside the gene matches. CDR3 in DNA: TGTGCCAGCTCACTCCGGGACAGGTTGAATTCACCCCTCCACTTT. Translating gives CASSLRDRLNSPLHF.

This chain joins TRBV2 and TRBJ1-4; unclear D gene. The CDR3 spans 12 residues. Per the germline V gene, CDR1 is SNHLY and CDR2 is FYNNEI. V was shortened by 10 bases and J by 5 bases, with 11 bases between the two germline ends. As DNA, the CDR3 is TGTGCCACCTCTCGCTTAAATGAAAAACTGTTTTTT. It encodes CATSRLNEKLFF.

The CDR3 nucleotides read TGTGCCAGCAGTCCTAGCGGGATTCTTTCTGGGGCCAACGTCCTGACTTTC. It is translated as CASSPSGILSGANVLTF. The chain couples TRBV25-1 to TRBJ2-6; 9 positions match TRBD2. Per the germline V gene, CDR1 is MGHDK and CDR2 is SYGVNS. Germline trimming cut 5 bases from V and 1 base from J; bases unmatched to any gene: 6. This CDR3 contains 17 residues.

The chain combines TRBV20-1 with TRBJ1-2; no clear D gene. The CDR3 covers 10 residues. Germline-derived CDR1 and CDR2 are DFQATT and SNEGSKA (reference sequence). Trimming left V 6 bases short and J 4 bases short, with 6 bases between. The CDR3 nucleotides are TGCAGTGCCTGGGCCTATGGCTACACCTTC. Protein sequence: CSAWAYGYTF.

CDR3 bases: TGCAGCGCAAGACAGAGATTCTCCTACGAGCAGTACTTC. Translation gives CSARQRFSYEQYF. This chain links TRBV29-1 with TRBJ2-5; D may be TRBD1 (5 bases). Near its end, the DNA agrees better with TRBJ2-7, so the J call may be wrong. Germline values: CDR1 SQVTM, CDR2 ANQGSEA. The CDR3 has 13 residues.

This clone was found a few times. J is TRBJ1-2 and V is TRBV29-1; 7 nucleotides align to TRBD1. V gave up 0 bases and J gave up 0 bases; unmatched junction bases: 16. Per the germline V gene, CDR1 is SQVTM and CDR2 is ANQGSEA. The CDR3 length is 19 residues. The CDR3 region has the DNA TGCAGCGTTGAAGATCTTTGGTTTTTACAGGGGACGACTAACTATGGCTACACCTTC. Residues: CSVEDLWFLQGTTNYGYTF.

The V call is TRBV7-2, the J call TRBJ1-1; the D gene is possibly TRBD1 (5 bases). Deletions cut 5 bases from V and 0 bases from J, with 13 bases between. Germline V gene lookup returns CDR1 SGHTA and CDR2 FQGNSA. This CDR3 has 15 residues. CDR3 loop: CASSRTRGMNTEAFF. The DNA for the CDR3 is TGTGCCAGCAGCCGGACACGGGGGATGAACACTGAAGCTTTCTTT.

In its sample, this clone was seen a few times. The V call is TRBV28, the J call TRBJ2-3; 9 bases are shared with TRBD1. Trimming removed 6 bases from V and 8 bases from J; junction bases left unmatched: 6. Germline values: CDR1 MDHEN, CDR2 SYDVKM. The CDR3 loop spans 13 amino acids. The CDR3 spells CASSTGGVATQYF. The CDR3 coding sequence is TGTGCCAGCAGCACAGGGGGCGTAGCTACGCAGTATTTT.

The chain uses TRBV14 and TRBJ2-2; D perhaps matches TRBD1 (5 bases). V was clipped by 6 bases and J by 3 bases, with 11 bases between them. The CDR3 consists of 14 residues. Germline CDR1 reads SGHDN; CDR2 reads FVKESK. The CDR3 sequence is CASSLDRYTGELFF. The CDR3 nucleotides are TGTGCCAGCAGTCTCGACAGATACACCGGGGAGCTGTTTTTT.

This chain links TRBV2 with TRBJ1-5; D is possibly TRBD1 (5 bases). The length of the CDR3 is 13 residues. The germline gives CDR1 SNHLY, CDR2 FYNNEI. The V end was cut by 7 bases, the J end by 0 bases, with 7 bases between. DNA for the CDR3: TGTGCCAGCACCAGGGATAGCAATCAGCCCCAGCATTTT. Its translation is CASTRDSNQPQHF.

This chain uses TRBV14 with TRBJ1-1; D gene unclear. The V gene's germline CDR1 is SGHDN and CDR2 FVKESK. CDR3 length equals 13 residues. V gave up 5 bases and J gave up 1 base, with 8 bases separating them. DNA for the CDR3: TGTGCCAGCAGCACACAGTCGAACACTGAAGCTTTCTTT. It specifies CASSTQSNTEAFF.